This T cell receptor beta chain was obtained from a study of cytomegalovirus exposure and HLA in healthy donors. Study-wide context: Within an early data release were 85 million or so unique TCRs drawn from HLA-typed donors. Study results and limitations: A list of roughly 180 TCR beta chains associated with cytomegalovirus was given. In vitro, a few CMV-associated chains proved specific for CMV antigens.

As concerns this clone: Its antigen remains unknown.

PCR was performed using 60 Vbeta and 13 Jbeta primers. In the authors' workflow: As a later analysis found, there were tens of millions of unique TCR beta chains, of which 8.5 million to 13 million were shared. Measured with immunoSEQ multiplex PCR; TCRdb has only the in-frame clones, and not every one. That table gives V, J and clone size, and the DNA gave D and trimming. The data show 150,000 to 200,000 clones, 82% seen once. The CDR3 is made up of 13 amino acids. V was pared by 4 bases and J by 4 bases, with 9 bases between. CDR1 is SGHDT and CDR2 is YYEEEE in the germline V gene. The chain uses TRBV5-6 and TRBJ1-5, with TRBD1 as a possible D gene (5 bases). What was sequenced was PBMCs. This receptor was obtained from a girl aged 10 to 17 in good health and CMV-seropositive. CDR3 sequence (DNA): TGTGCCAGCAGCCGGGCAGGGAATCAGCCCCAGCATTTT. Translation: CASSRAGNQPQHF. Based on the CDR3 plus reference TRBV5-6 and TRBJ1-5, the full variable domain is DAGVTQSPTHLIKTRGQQVTLRCSPKSGHDTVSWYQQALGQGPQFIFQYYEEEERQRGNFPDRFSGHQFPNYSSELNVNALLLGDSALYLCASSRAGNQPQHFGDGTRLSIL.